The 20 T cell receptor beta chains below were found in one sample sequenced in a study of cytomegalovirus exposure and HLA in healthy donors. The PCR was carried out with 60 Vbeta primers and 13 Jbeta primers. Only in-frame clones appear in the TCRdb table, and some are missing; sequencing was by immunoSEQ multiplex PCR. The table records about 61,000 clones, about 80% of them present only once. Sequenced sample: PBMCs. Receptor source: a man aged 45-65 years in good health and CMV-seropositive.

This chain uses TRBV2 with TRBJ2-7; 10 bases map to TRBD2. The trim removed 7 bases at V and 2 bases at J, leaving 14 bases unmatched. Germline-derived CDR1 and CDR2 are SNHLY and FYNNEI. CDR3 length: 17 amino acids. The CDR3 sequence: CASIGSSGGPTTYEQYF. CDR3 DNA sequence: TGTGCCAGCATAGGATCTAGCGGGGGCCCGACGACCTACGAGCAGTACTTC.

The J gene is TRBJ1-5, the V gene TRBV7-2; perhaps TRBD1 as D (6 bases). The germline V gene has CDR1 SGHTA and CDR2 FQGNSA. Trimming stripped 5 bases from V and 4 bases from J, with 9 bases between. This CDR3 comprises 13 residues. The CDR3 nucleotides read TGTGCCAGCAGCCGACAGGAAAATCAGCCCCAGCATTTT. Its translation: CASSRQENQPQHF.

This rearrangement joins TRBV13 to TRBJ1-1; D is ambiguous. Germline loops: CDR1 PRHDT, CDR2 FYEKMQ (reference sequence). Trimming shortened V by 4 bases and J by 0 bases, and 6 bases separated the two germline ends. CDR3 length: 13 residues. The CDR3 spells CASSSSVNTEAFF. CDR3 in DNA: TGTGCCAGCAGCTCATCGGTGAACACTGAAGCTTTCTTT.

The rearrangement joins TRBV10-1 to TRBJ2-2, with TRBD2 identical over 8 bases. V shed 4 bases and J 6 bases; nucleotides not matched to a gene: 7. Germline V gene lookup returns CDR1 WNHNN and CDR2 SYGVQD (reference sequence). The CDR3 covers 15 residues. CDR3 bases: TGCGCCAGCAGTGTATGGCTAGCGGGTGCCGGGGAGCTGTTTTTT. It yields the protein CASSVWLAGAGELFF.

This chain uses TRBV7-3 with TRBJ2-1; 11 positions match TRBD1. V lost 6 bases, J lost 1 base, and 11 bases stayed unmatched. The length of the CDR3 is 18 residues. The V gene's germline CDR1 is SGHTA and CDR2 FQGTGA. CDR3 in amino acids: CASSFKRDRGVSYNEQFF. The CDR3 nucleotides read TGTGCCAGCAGTTTCAAACGGGACAGGGGGGTATCCTACAATGAGCAGTTCTTC.

In this sample, this clone turned up once. The J gene is TRBJ2-1, the V gene TRBV30; 12 bases are a match to TRBD2. The germline V gene has CDR1 GTSNPN and CDR2 SVGIG (reference sequence). This CDR3 has 16 residues. V dropped 1 base and J dropped 5; count of bases not matched to a gene: 6. Written as DNA, the CDR3 is TGTGCCTGGAGTGGAAAGACTAGCGGGAGAAACAATGAGCAGTTCTTC. Protein product: CAWSGKTSGRNNEQFF.

The sample holds a few counts of this clone. The chain uses TRBV14 and TRBJ2-5; D possibly corresponds to TRBD1 (6 bases). The length of the CDR3 is 11 residues. Germline values: CDR1 SGHDN, CDR2 FVKESK. V lost 8 bases to trimming and J lost 7 bases, with 11 bases between them. The CDR3 DNA follows: TGTGCCAGCTCCTTAGGGGGGACCCAGTACTTC. This encodes CASSLGGTQYF.

V gene TRBV7-6 combines with J gene TRBJ2-7; tentatively, D is TRBD2 (5 bases). CDR1 and CDR2 (germline): SGHVS, FNYEAQ. The CDR3 runs to 14 residues. V lost 2 bases and J lost 0, with 8 bases in between. DNA of the CDR3: TGTGCCAGCAGCTTACGCCGGGGCTCCTACGAGCAGTACTTC. Amino acids: CASSLRRGSYEQYF.

The rearrangement links TRBV7-9 to TRBJ1-1; D gene unclear. The CDR3 length is 14 residues. Germline-derived CDR1 and CDR2 are SEHNR and FQNEAQ (reference sequence). V was pared by 1 base and J by 2 bases, with 8 bases between. The CDR3 coding sequence is TGTGCCAGCAGCTTAGTCCTAGAAAACACTGAAGCTTTCTTT. Translated, it gives CASSLVLENTEAFF.

V and J are TRBV19 and TRBJ1-2; possibly TRBD1 for D (6 bases). Trimming shortened V by 11 bases and J by 4 bases, and 14 bases separated the two germline ends. The CDR3 totals 12 residues. Per germline, CDR1 LNHDA and CDR2 SQIVND (reference sequence). The CDR3 is CAGKTGSYGYTF. CDR3 DNA: TGTGCCGGAAAGACAGGATCCTATGGCTACACCTTC. The whole variable domain, filled in from reference TRBV19 and TRBJ1-2, reads DGGITQSPKYLFRKEGQNVTLSCEQNLNHDAMYWYRQDPGQGLRLIYYSQIVNDFQKGDIAEGYSVSREKKESFPLTVTSAQKNPTAFYLCAGKTGSYGYTFGSGTRLTVV.

The V call is TRBV5-5, the J call TRBJ2-7; 8 nucleotides agree with TRBD1. Germline CDR1 SGHKS, CDR2 YYEKEE (reference sequence). The CDR3 totals 15 residues. With 0 bases clipped from V and 2 bases from J, the junction kept 4 bases outside the gene matches. The CDR3 bases are TGTGCCAGCAGCTTGGAAGCGGACAGGGCCTACGAGCAGTACTTC. The encoded protein is CASSLEADRAYEQYF. The full variable domain, in which reference TRBV5-5 and TRBJ2-7 provide the parts outside the CDR3, is DAGVTQSPTHLIKTRGQQVTLRCSPISGHKSVSWYQQVLGQGPQFIFQYYEKEERGRGNFPDRFSARQFPNYSSELNVNALLLGDSALYLCASSLEADRAYEQYFGPGTRLTVT.

A few counts support this clone. This sequence joins TRBV11-3 and TRBJ2-2; 8 bases align to TRBD2. V gave up 2 bases and J gave up 4 bases; unmatched junction bases: 6. This CDR3 comprises 16 residues. Per germline, CDR1 SGHNT and CDR2 YENEEA. The CDR3 here is CASSLLPGGSTGELFF. DNA of the CDR3: TGTGCCAGCAGCTTACTGCCGGGAGGGAGCACCGGGGAGCTGTTTTTT.

This chain uses TRBV7-9 with TRBJ2-3; 7 bases are a match to TRBD2. Per the germline V gene, CDR1 is SEHNR and CDR2 is FQNEAQ (reference sequence). With 3 bases clipped from V and 2 bases from J, the junction kept 5 bases outside the gene matches. The CDR3 totals 15 residues. The CDR3 DNA reads TGTGCCAGCAGCTTGCGGCGGGAGACCACAGATACGCAGTATTTT. It specifies CASSLRRETTDTQYF.

This rearrangement joins TRBV2 to TRBJ1-5, with D possibly matching TRBD1 (5 bases). Germline V gene sequence: CDR1 SNHLY, CDR2 FYNNEI. The V gene lost 4 bases and the J gene lost 2 bases, with 12 bases spanning the gap. The CDR3 totals 15 residues. The CDR3 sequence: CASSVGGVGNQPQHF. As DNA, the CDR3 is TGTGCCAGCAGTGTTGGAGGGGTAGGCAATCAGCCCCAGCATTTT.

The chain uses TRBV5-1 and TRBJ2-2; D perhaps matches TRBD2 (6 bases). The CDR3 has 16 amino acids. The V end lost 0 bases, the J end lost 5 bases, and 14 bases lay between the germline ends. Germline V lookup: CDR1 SGHRS, CDR2 YFSETQ. For the CDR3, the DNA is TGCGCCAGCAGCTTGGTAGCGGTTCTCTCTACCGGGGAGCTGTTTTTT. Its translation is CASSLVAVLSTGELFF.

The count of this clone is one. The chain uses TRBV7-3 and TRBJ2-7; perhaps TRBD2 as D (5 bases). Germline V gives CDR1 SGHTA, CDR2 FQGTGA. The length of the CDR3 is 15 residues. V gave up 5 bases and J gave up 7 bases, with 21 bases separating them. CDR3 sequence (DNA): TGTGCCAGCAGCCTTGGGGAGTCTCTTACGGATGAGCAGTACTTC. Its translation: CASSLGESLTDEQYF.

The chain joins TRBV19 to TRBJ2-7, with D possibly being TRBD1 (5 bases). The V end lost 8 bases, the J end lost 0 bases, and 11 bases lay between the germline ends. The CDR3 is 13 residues long. Germline V gene lookup returns CDR1 LNHDA and CDR2 SQIVND (reference sequence). This CDR3 reads CASRRGLSYEQYF. CDR3 bases: TGTGCCAGTCGAAGGGGCCTCTCCTACGAGCAGTACTTC.

A single count supports this clone. This sequence joins TRBV5-1 and TRBJ1-1; D is unresolved. V was clipped by 1 base and J by 10 bases, with 14 bases between them. The germline V gene encodes CDR1 SGHRS and CDR2 YFSETQ. The CDR3 runs 13 residues. The CDR3 nucleotides read TGCGCCAGCAGCTTGACTCCCAATCCTGGAGCTTTCTTT. As protein: CASSLTPNPGAFF.

The chain is built from TRBV2 and TRBJ2-3; D is unresolved. CDR1 is SNHLY and CDR2 is FYNNEI in the germline V gene. This CDR3 has 13 residues. Deletions cut 5 bases from V and 0 bases from J, with 6 bases between. As DNA, the CDR3 is TGTGCCAGCAGTTTAGATAGCACAGATACGCAGTATTTT. This sequence encodes CASSLDSTDTQYF. The variable domain in full, with the rest retrieved from reference TRBV2 and TRBJ2-3, is EPEVTQTPSHQVTQMGQEVILRCVPISNHLYFYWYRQILGQKVEFLVSFYNNEISEKSEIFDDQFSVERPDGSNFTLKIRSTKLEDSAMYFCASSLDSTDTQYFGPGTRLTVL.

The V call is TRBV9, the J call TRBJ2-7, with 7 positions matching TRBD1. Germline V gene lookup returns CDR1 SGDLS and CDR2 YYNGEE. The CDR3 contains 14 residues. Germline trimming cut 3 bases from V and 0 bases from J; bases unmatched to any gene: 3. This CDR3 reads CASSAGQASYEQYF. The CDR3 nucleotides are TGTGCCAGCAGCGCCGGACAGGCCTCCTACGAGCAGTACTTC.